Sequencing of this T cell receptor (beta chain) was carried out in a study of blood T cell repertoires in COVID-19. About the research overall: COVID-19 samples collected from the United States, Italy and Spain covered acute and convalescent phases. The cDNA or gDNA used as material had been derived from T cells, B-cell-depleted T cells, or PBMCs.

Of note for this clone: At the DNA level, this CDR3 is encoded by other sequences in the same sample as well.

How the authors handled the data: Reference gene primer amplification gave nucleated cell count estimates. TCRdb keeps only in-frame clones here, not all; method: immunoSEQ multiplex PCR. Clonal size and the V and J genes are those of that table, whereas D and trimming came from the DNA. This sample has hundreds of thousands of clones, with around 87% found just once. Per germline, CDR1 SQVTM and CDR2 ANQGSEA. The length of the CDR3 is 13 residues. V lost 4 bases and J lost 1, with 7 bases in between. The V gene is TRBV29-1, the J gene TRBJ1-4, with D unresolved. The source of this sequence is a man aged 70 or older with acute or convalescent COVID-19. The material sequenced was peripheral blood. The CDR3 sequence is CSVARGTNEKLFF. The CDR3 nucleotides are TGCAGCGTTGCGCGGGGAACTAATGAAAAACTGTTTTTT.